The 21 T cell receptor beta chains in this list originate from one sample, sequenced in a study of read filtering for tumor transcriptome and immune sequencing. This library used around 400 ng RNA and molecular barcoded adaptors spanning alpha/delta and beta/gamma chains. Via MiXCR, TCRdb re-called the reads, giving one row per CDR3 protein. Among around 35,000 distinct CDR3 sequences, roughly 13% were seen once, and the ten largest hold 35% to 45%. Input material: a population of CD138-negative cells sorted from bone marrow. Receptor source: a donor aged 40 or older with multiple myeloma.

This clonotype was seen at least ten times. This rearrangement joins TRBV5-1 to TRBJ1-2; D might be TRBD1 (5 bases). This CDR3 region has 13 residues. Between the trimmed V and J ends, which lost 0 bases and 4 bases, there was a span of 7 bases. Germline values: CDR1 SGHRS, CDR2 YFSETQ. The DNA of the CDR3 is TGCGCCAGCAGCTTGGGGGGCGGCTATGGCTACACCTTC. This codes for CASSLGGGYGYTF.

About this clonotype itself: A much larger clone lies one base from this, so it may be a read error. This sequence joins TRBV20-1 and TRBJ1-1, with D maybe TRBD1 (5 bases). CDR1 and CDR2 (germline): DFQATT, SNEGSKA (reference sequence). With 3 bases removed from V and 1 base from J, the gap between germline ends came to 12 bases. The CDR3 spans 14 residues. CDR3 in amino acids: CSASLQVSNTEAFF. The CDR3 DNA is TGCAGTGCTAGCCTACAGGTCTCGAACACTGAAGCTTTCTTT.

With respect to this clonotype: Only one base separates this from a far larger clonotype, so it likely reflects a read error. The CDR3 region has the DNA TGTGCCAGCAGAAGAGAGGGGAATCGGCCCCAGCATTTT. Translated: CASRREGNRPQHF. The rearrangement links TRBV12-3 or TRBV12-4 to TRBJ1-5, with D possibly TRBD1 on 5 matching bases. The CDR3 spans 13 residues.

This clonotype appeared many times. Relative to the germline gene, one junction end is altered; a read error may explain this. This chain links TRBV7-3 with TRBJ2-7; D unresolved. The CDR3 runs to 14 residues. Germline assignment: CDR1 SGHTA and CDR2 FQGTGA. The CDR3 DNA is TGTGCCAGCAGCGAACCCGGACCCTCCGACGAGCAGTACTTC. It yields the protein CASSEPGPSDEQYF.

This clonotype was counted at least ten times. The chain combines TRBV11-2 with TRBJ2-1; no reliable D call. Germline CDR1 and CDR2: SGHAT and FQNNGV. The CDR3 runs 13 residues. V was cut by 4 bases and J by 8 bases, with 12 bases left in between. The CDR3 region has the DNA TGTGCCAGCAGCTCCGGACCTAGGGATGAGCAGTTCTTC. It translates to CASSSGPRDEQFF.

This clonotype was recorded at least ten times. The chain uses TRBV27 and TRBJ1-1; 7 bases agree with TRBD1. The V gene end was trimmed by 6 bases and the J gene end by 0 bases; junction bases not matched to a gene: 4. Germline assignment: CDR1 MNHEY and CDR2 SMNVEV (reference sequence). The CDR3 is 14 residues long. The CDR3 is CASRKQGMNTEAFF. CDR3 coding DNA: TGTGCCAGCAGAAAACAGGGGATGAACACTGAAGCTTTCTTT.

At least ten counts were recorded for this clonotype. V and J are TRBV7-8 and TRBJ2-3; D gene unclear. There are 13 residues in the CDR3. Germline V gene lookup returns CDR1 SGHVS and CDR2 FQNEAQ. V was shortened by 8 bases and J by 1 base, with 10 bases between the two germline ends. The CDR3 here is CASEFSGTDTQYF. CDR3 DNA: TGTGCCAGCGAGTTTTCTGGCACAGATACGCAGTATTTT.

This clonotype occurred a few times. The chain employs TRBV19 and TRBJ1-3; 7 bases are a match to TRBD1. Germline values: CDR1 LNHDA, CDR2 SQIVND (reference sequence). Trimming cost V 4 bases and J 2 bases; bases outside gene matches: 5. This CDR3 is built from 15 residues. The CDR3 spells CASSTLGQAGNTIYF. The CDR3 DNA sequence: TGTGCCAGTAGTACTCTCGGACAGGCTGGAAACACCATATATTTT. Combining the CDR3 with reference TRBV19 and TRBJ1-3 gives the whole variable domain DGGITQSPKYLFRKEGQNVTLSCEQNLNHDAMYWYRQDPGQGLRLIYYSQIVNDFQKGDIAEGYSVSREKKESFPLTVTSAQKNPTAFYLCASSTLGQAGNTIYFGEGSWLTVV.

This clonotype was observed at least ten times. The rearrangement joins TRBV7-2 to TRBJ1-1, with D possibly matching TRBD1 (5 bases). CDR1 is SGHTA, CDR2 FQGNSA, per germline. CDR3 size: 16 residues. V was trimmed by 4 bases and J by 1 base, leaving 16 bases between them. This CDR3 is CASSSHYGTENTEAFF. For the CDR3, the DNA is TGTGCCAGCAGCTCCCATTATGGGACGGAGAACACTGAAGCTTTCTTT.

This clonotype occurred many times. J is TRBJ2-5 and V is TRBV29-1; maybe TRBD1 (5 bases). V lost 2 bases to trimming and J lost 2 bases, with 6 bases between them. The germline CDR1 and CDR2 sequences are SQVTM and ANQGSEA. The length of the CDR3 is 12 residues. CDR3 coding DNA: TGCAGCGTTGAAAGGGGACAAGAGACCCAGTACTTC. This gives the protein CSVERGQETQYF.

In its sample, this clonotype is large. The chain carries TRBV5-1 and TRBJ2-3, with 7 bases matching TRBD2. The CDR3 is made up of 15 amino acids. Looked up from germline, CDR1 is SGHRS and CDR2 is YFSETQ. V shed 4 bases and J 6 bases; nucleotides not matched to a gene: 11. The CDR3 DNA reads as TGCGCCAGCAGCGGCGGGACTACCCTCTCGGATACGCAGTATTTT. It encodes CASSGGTTLSDTQYF.

The sample holds a few counts of this clonotype. A much larger clonotype is one base distant, so this may be a read error. V usage is TRBV11-2 and J usage is TRBJ2-7; TRBD1 is a possible D gene (6 bases). CDR1 and CDR2 from the germline V gene are SGHAT and FQNNGV. The CDR3 extends over 15 amino acids. In nucleotides, the CDR3 is TGTGCCAGCAGCCCCGGACCCAGGGGCTCCTACGGGCAGTACTTC. It codes for CASSPGPRGSYGQYF.

This clonotype has at least ten counts. The V call is TRBV18, the J call TRBJ2-1, with 9 bases fitting TRBD2. Germline V gives CDR1 KGHSH, CDR2 LQKENI. The trim removed 2 bases at V and 7 bases at J, leaving 12 bases unmatched. This CDR3 spans 17 amino acids. CDR3 in DNA: TGTGCCAGCTCACCAGGTCCCGCGGGAGGGCCTTGGAATGAGCAGTTCTTC. It is translated as CASSPGPAGGPWNEQFF.

This clonotype occurred many times. The V gene is TRBV7-8, the J gene TRBJ2-1; no reliable D call. Germline V lookup: CDR1 SGHVS, CDR2 FQNEAQ. Trimming removed 5 bases from V and 0 bases from J, with 11 bases in between. The CDR3 loop spans 15 amino acids. The CDR3 region has the DNA TGTGCCAGCAGCCCTAGACTGAGCTCCTACAATGAGCAGTTCTTC. It translates to CASSPRLSSYNEQFF.

This clonotype came up many times. The chain joins TRBV20-1 to TRBJ1-6, with D possibly TRBD1 on 5 matching bases. Germline-derived CDR1 and CDR2 are DFQATT and SNEGSKA (reference sequence). V was pared by 0 bases and J by 11 bases, with 14 bases between. This CDR3 is built from 14 residues. CDR3 coding DNA: TGCAGTGCTAGAGATTTTGGCAGGGAGGCACCCCTCCACTTT. It is translated as CSARDFGREAPLHF.

This clonotype was counted at least ten times. The chain couples TRBV5-1 to TRBJ1-1; 11 bases map to TRBD1. From germline, CDR1 is SGHRS and CDR2 YFSETQ. This CDR3 has 14 amino acids. The V gene end was trimmed by 4 bases and the J gene end by 6 bases; junction bases not matched to a gene: 5. The CDR3 region has the DNA TGCGCCAGCAGCACTGGACAGGGGGCGGCTGAAGCTTTCTTT. Protein product: CASSTGQGAAEAFF.

This clonotype occurred many times. This sequence joins TRBV5-5 and TRBJ2-2; TRBD1 matches at 12 bases. There are 20 residues in the CDR3. CDR1 is SGHKS, CDR2 YYEKEE, per germline (reference sequence). The V segment lost 0 bases and the J segment 0 bases; nucleotides outside the gene matches: 9. The CDR3 region is CASSLALRDRGPANTGELFF. The CDR3 coding sequence is TGTGCCAGCAGCTTGGCCCTTCGGGACAGGGGGCCTGCGAACACCGGGGAGCTGTTTTTT.

This clonotype was detected a few times. This may stem from a read error, because a much larger clone lies one nucleotide away. The V gene is TRBV10-3, the J gene TRBJ2-1, with D possibly TRBD2 on 6 matching bases. V lost 5 bases, J lost 5 bases, and 16 bases lay in between. CDR1 and CDR2 (germline): ENHRY, SYGVKD. CDR3 length: 15 amino acids. DNA of the CDR3: TGTGCCATCAGTCGATCGGGCGGGATGGACAATGAGCAGTTCTTC. Its protein is CAISRSGGMDNEQFF.

This clonotype was seen repeatedly, ten times or more. This chain joins TRBV6-1 and TRBJ2-3; the match to TRBD2 covers 7 bases. This CDR3 is built from 17 residues. The germline V gene has CDR1 MNHNS and CDR2 SASEGT. After removal of 4 bases from V and 2 bases from J, the junction contained 12 bases not matched to a gene. The CDR3: CASSASGWGGATDTQYF. CDR3 bases: TGTGCCAGCAGTGCCTCCGGTTGGGGGGGAGCCACAGATACGCAGTATTTT.

In its sample, this clonotype was seen many times. The rearrangement links TRBV7-8 to TRBJ1-6; a possible D gene is TRBD1 (6 bases). This CDR3 spans 17 amino acids. Germline V gives CDR1 SGHVS, CDR2 FQNEAQ. Deletions cut 7 bases from V and 2 bases from J, with 18 bases between. The CDR3 DNA sequence: TGTGCCAGCAACCCAGAGCCGGGGGGCACCTATAATTCACCCCTCCACTTT. Translated: CASNPEPGGTYNSPLHF.

This clonotype was detected many times. The rearrangement uses TRBV20-1 and TRBJ2-1; 10 bases fit TRBD1. The trim removed 0 bases at V and 5 bases at J, leaving 13 bases unmatched. Germline CDR1 and CDR2: DFQATT and SNEGSKA (reference sequence). The CDR3 runs to 18 residues. The CDR3 loop is CSARDLLGGQGWNNEQFF. CDR3 nucleotides: TGCAGTGCTAGAGATCTCCTGGGGGGACAGGGGTGGAACAATGAGCAGTTCTTC.